Following are 21 T cell receptor beta chains from one sample sequenced in a study of T cell repertoires in cytomegalovirus infection. Via MiXCR, TCRdb re-called the reads, giving one row per CDR3 protein. The data show under 300,000 distinct CDR3 sequences, about a sixth seen once. Sequences were obtained from CD8+ T cells from PBMCs. These receptors came from a human donor in good health (CMV status not recorded). Some clones in this sample may be carry-over from other donors' samples.

This clonotype was seen repeatedly, ten times or more. The V call is TRBV4-1, the J call TRBJ2-2; 9 bases line up with TRBD2. The CDR3 runs to 12 residues. Germline V gene sequence: CDR1 MGHRA, CDR2 YSYEKL. V dropped 8 bases and J dropped 7; count of bases not matched to a gene: 2. CDR3 sequence (DNA): TGCGCCAGCGAGCGGGAGGACGGGGAGCTGTTTTTT. This translates into CASEREDGELFF.

The genes are TRBV4-1 and TRBJ2-5, with D possibly being TRBD1 (6 bases). The V end lost 0 bases, the J end lost 4 bases, and 18 bases lay between the germline ends. CDR1 and CDR2 from the germline V gene are MGHRA and YSYEKL. This CDR3 has 17 residues. The CDR3 reads CASSQERQGKVGETQYF. The CDR3 DNA sequence: TGCGCCAGCAGCCAAGAAAGGCAGGGGAAGGTTGGAGAGACCCAGTACTTC.

Comment on this clonotype: Germline and junction disagree at one end, which may indicate a read error. The rearrangement uses TRBV28 and TRBJ2-3, with D perhaps matching TRBD2 (5 bases). The CDR3 consists of 14 residues. In germline, CDR1 is MDHEN, CDR2 SYDVKM. The CDR3 nucleotides read TGTGCCAGCAGTTATGTTAGCGCCACAGACAAGCAGTACTTT. Translation gives CASSYVSATDKQYF.

At least ten counts were recorded for this clonotype. V and J are TRBV7-2 and TRBJ2-5, with 8 bases aligning to TRBD2. The length of the CDR3 is 15 residues. Germline CDR1 and CDR2: SGHTA and FQGNSA. J gave up 5 bases and V 0 bases, and 5 bases lay outside the gene matches. For the CDR3, the DNA is TGTGCCAGCAGCTTAGCGTCGGGGGGGCATGAGACCCAGTACTTC. Translation: CASSLASGGHETQYF. Combining the CDR3 with reference TRBV7-2 and TRBJ2-5 gives the whole variable domain GAGVSQSPSNKVTEKGKDVELRCDPISGHTALYWYRQSLGQGLEFLIYFQGNSAPDKSGLPSDRFSAERTGGSVSTLTIQRTQQEDSAVYLCASSLASGGHETQYFGPGTRLLVL.

This clonotype came up a few times. The chain joins TRBV25-1 to TRBJ1-2, with 8 nucleotides matching TRBD1. Germline V gene data show CDR1 as MGHDK and CDR2 as SYGVNS. This CDR3 comprises 15 residues. Germline trimming cut 3 bases from V and 4 bases from J; bases unmatched to any gene: 7. The CDR3 region is CASSDPTGDSYGYTF. The CDR3 coding sequence is TGTGCCAGCAGTGATCCGACAGGGGACTCCTATGGCTACACCTTC.

The V gene is TRBV20-1, the J gene TRBJ1-1; D remains ambiguous. V was shortened by 0 bases and J by 4 bases, with 15 bases between the two germline ends. In germline, CDR1 is DFQATT, CDR2 SNEGSKA (reference sequence). The CDR3 is made up of 15 amino acids. This CDR3 reads CSARDLSLEGTEAFF. The CDR3 DNA follows: TGCAGTGCTAGAGATCTGAGTCTAGAGGGCACTGAAGCTTTCTTT.

The gene calls are TRBV5-1 and TRBJ2-1; 11 bases map to TRBD2. This CDR3 region has 18 residues. Per germline, CDR1 SGHRS and CDR2 YFSETQ. After removal of 2 bases from V and 7 bases from J, the junction contained 14 bases not matched to a gene. The CDR3 here is CASSFAGLLAGVKNEQFF. The CDR3 nucleotides are TGCGCCAGCAGCTTCGCAGGATTACTAGCGGGGGTCAAAAATGAGCAGTTCTTC.

This clonotype has ten or more counts. The J gene is TRBJ2-5, the V gene TRBV7-2; the match to TRBD2 covers 7 bases. V lost 1 base to trimming and J lost 5 bases; unmatched junction nucleotides: 10. Per the germline V gene, CDR1 is SGHTA and CDR2 is FQGNSA. This CDR3 is 16 amino acids long. The CDR3 sequence is CASSLDGGGIFETQYF. The CDR3, as DNA: TGTGCCAGCAGCTTAGATGGCGGGGGTATATTCGAGACCCAGTACTTC.

This clonotype turned up a few times. The chain uses TRBV19 and TRBJ1-2; D not certain. This CDR3 region has 14 residues. V dropped 3 bases and J dropped 10 bases, with 18 bases sitting between them. In germline, CDR1 is LNHDA, CDR2 SQIVND (reference sequence). The CDR3 loop reads CASSIIGGRSIYTF. CDR3 nucleotide sequence: TGTGCCAGTAGTATTATCGGCGGCCGCTCGATCTACACCTTC. Full variable domain (rest looked up from reference TRBV19 and TRBJ1-2): DGGITQSPKYLFRKEGQNVTLSCEQNLNHDAMYWYRQDPGQGLRLIYYSQIVNDFQKGDIAEGYSVSREKKESFPLTVTSAQKNPTAFYLCASSIIGGRSIYTFGSGTRLTVV.

This clonotype was detected many times. The chain recombines TRBV6-2 or TRBV6-3 with TRBJ1-5; a possible D gene is TRBD1 (5 bases). CDR1 and CDR2 (germline): MNHEY, SVGEGT. Between the trimmed V and J ends, which lost 4 bases and 5 bases, there was a span of 21 bases. The CDR3 extends over 17 amino acids. The CDR3 DNA follows: TGTGCCAGCAGTTCAACGACCCGGGGCCCTGGCGATCAGCCCCAGCATTTT. It translates to CASSSTTRGPGDQPQHF.

This clonotype was detected ten times or more. CDR3 region: CASSAQGRETQYF. CDR3 in DNA: TGTGCCAGCAGCGCACAGGGGCGCGAGACCCAGTACTTC. V usage is TRBV7-9 and J usage is TRBJ2-5, with TRBD1 identical over 7 bases. This CDR3 comprises 13 residues. Losses at the gene ends were 5 bases for V and 5 bases for J; bases not matched to a gene: 5. The germline gives CDR1 SEHNR, CDR2 FQNEAQ (reference sequence).

There are a few counts of this clonotype. The chain uses TRBV2 and TRBJ2-7, with D unclear. The CDR3 totals 15 residues. In germline, CDR1 is SNHLY, CDR2 FYNNEI. Trimming removed 4 bases from V and 2 bases from J, with 15 bases in between. The CDR3 is CASSGGWARTYEQYF. In DNA, the CDR3 is TGTGCCAGCAGTGGAGGTTGGGCGAGGACCTACGAGCAGTACTTC.

At least ten counts were recorded for this clonotype. This sequence joins TRBV7-2 and TRBJ1-5; D unclear. The CDR3 is 15 amino acids. Germline V gene lookup returns CDR1 SGHTA and CDR2 FQGNSA. V lost 0 bases, J lost 0 bases, and 6 bases lay in between. CDR3 nucleotide sequence: TGTGCCAGCAGCTTAGCGCGCCGTAGCAATCAGCCCCAGCATTTT. Translated: CASSLARRSNQPQHF. Full variable domain (remainder filled in from reference TRBV7-2 and TRBJ1-5): GAGVSQSPSNKVTEKGKDVELRCDPISGHTALYWYRQSLGQGLEFLIYFQGNSAPDKSGLPSDRFSAERTGGSVSTLTIQRTQQEDSAVYLCASSLARRSNQPQHFGDGTRLSIL.

At least ten counts were recorded for this clonotype. The chain links TRBV7-8 to TRBJ1-2; no definite D call. V lost 5 bases, J lost 6 bases, and 16 bases lay in between. The CDR3 totals 14 residues. Germline-derived CDR1 and CDR2 are SGHVS and FQNEAQ. CDR3 in DNA: TGTGCCAGCAGCGCCCTGGAGGAGCGGGATGGCTACACCTTC. Protein sequence: CASSALEERDGYTF.

The chain is built from TRBV6-2 or TRBV6-3 and TRBJ1-1; the D is unclear. The CDR3 is 12 amino acids. The germline V gene has CDR1 MNHEY and CDR2 SVGEGT. The germline V and J ends were trimmed by 4 bases and 6 bases, with 9 bases remaining between them. The CDR3 DNA is TGTGCCAGCAGTTTGGCCACTCCTGAAGCTTTCTTT. Its translation is CASSLATPEAFF.

This clonotype was found once. The chain uses TRBV2 and TRBJ2-6; the D gene is possibly TRBD2 (5 bases). CDR1 is SNHLY and CDR2 is FYNNEI in the germline V gene. The ends were cut back, 4 bases at V and 1 base at J, with 17 bases in the middle. The CDR3 extends over 18 amino acids. The CDR3 protein is CASSVTGINYSGANVLTF. CDR3 sequence (DNA): TGTGCCAGCAGTGTCACCGGGATTAATTATTCTGGGGCCAACGTCCTGACTTTC.

The gene calls are TRBV29-1 and TRBJ2-2; TRBD1 matches 9 bases. Germline lookup yields CDR1 SQVTM and CDR2 ANQGSEA. The length of the CDR3 is 14 residues. With V trimmed by 1 base and J by 3 bases, 0 bases remained unmatched. The CDR3 region is CSVEGTGDTGELFF. CDR3 sequence (DNA): TGCAGCGTTGAAGGGACAGGGGACACCGGGGAGCTGTTTTTT.

This clonotype was seen only a few times. V and J are TRBV6-2 or TRBV6-3 and TRBJ2-3; D is perhaps TRBD2 (6 bases). The V and J ends lost 0 bases and 0 bases respectively, with 10 bases between them. Germline-derived CDR1 and CDR2 are MNHEY and SVGEGT. CDR3 length equals 16 residues. CDR3 sequence (DNA): TGTGCCAGCAGTTACTCTCCTAGCGCCAGCACAGATACGCAGTATTTT. Amino acid sequence: CASSYSPSASTDTQYF.

This clonotype was counted ten times or more. V usage is TRBV5-8 and J usage is TRBJ1-2; D is possibly TRBD1 (6 bases). V was shortened by 4 bases and J by 4 bases, with 17 bases between the two germline ends. The CDR3 loop spans 15 amino acids. Looked up from germline, CDR1 is SGHTS and CDR2 is YDEGEE. The CDR3 DNA sequence: TGTGCCAGCAGCCCCGGACAGTTCTTCGGCTATGGCTACACCTTC. As protein: CASSPGQFFGYGYTF.

This clonotype was detected many times. The rearrangement joins TRBV7-6 to TRBJ1-2, with D hard to call. This CDR3 is 13 amino acids long. V was cut by 1 base and J by 4 bases, with 7 bases left in between. Germline CDR1 SGHVS, CDR2 FNYEAQ. The CDR3 DNA is TGTGCCAGCAGCTTAGGGGTTTCCTATGGCTACACCTTC. This sequence encodes CASSLGVSYGYTF.

This clonotype was seen repeatedly, ten times or more. This sequence joins TRBV28 and TRBJ2-7; 7 nucleotides line up with TRBD1. CDR3 length: 15 amino acids. After removal of 5 bases from V and 0 bases from J, the junction contained 7 bases not matched to a gene. Germline lookup yields CDR1 MDHEN and CDR2 SYDVKM. CDR3 nucleotide sequence: TGTGCCAGCAGTCCCCCGACAGGGATCTCCTACGAGCAGTACTTC. This encodes CASSPPTGISYEQYF.